This T cell receptor (beta chain) was captured by sequencing in a study of blood T cell repertoires in COVID-19. Patients at the Seattle site were enrolled during active infection and followed longitudinally. Trimming at V came to 5 bases and at J to 3 bases, leaving 8 bases not matched to a gene. The CDR3 is 17 residues long. Germline values: CDR1 SEHNR, CDR2 FQNEAQ (reference sequence). This clone was counted only a few times. Data came from immunoSEQ multiplex PCR; TCRdb stores just in-frame clones and leaves some out. The sample holds 250,000 to 400,000 clones, 85% to 90% seen once. Sequencing input: peripheral blood. The rearrangement joins TRBV7-9 to TRBJ2-7; TRBD2 matches at 15 bases. This sequence was found in a woman aged 25 to 39 with COVID-19, enrolled during active disease. CDR3 coding DNA: TGTGCCAGCAGCCCCGGACTAGCGGGAGGGCCCGTCTACGAGCAGTACTTC. Protein: CASSPGLAGGPVYEQYF.